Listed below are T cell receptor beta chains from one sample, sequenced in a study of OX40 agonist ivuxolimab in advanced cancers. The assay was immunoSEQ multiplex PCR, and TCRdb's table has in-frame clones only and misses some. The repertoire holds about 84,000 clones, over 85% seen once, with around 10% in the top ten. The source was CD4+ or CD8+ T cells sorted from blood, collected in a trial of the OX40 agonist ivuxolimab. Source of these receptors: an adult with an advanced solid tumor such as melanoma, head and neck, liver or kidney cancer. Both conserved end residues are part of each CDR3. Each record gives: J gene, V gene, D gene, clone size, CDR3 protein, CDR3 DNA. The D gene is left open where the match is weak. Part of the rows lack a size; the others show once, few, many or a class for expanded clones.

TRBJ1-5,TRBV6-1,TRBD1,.,CASSELLRGPRNQPQHF,TGTGCCAGCAGTGAACTACTCAGGGGGCCTCGGAATCAGCCCCAGCATTTT
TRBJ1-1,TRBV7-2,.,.,CASSFGTPNTEAFF,TGTGCCAGCAGCTTCGGGACACCAAACACTGAAGCTTTCTTT
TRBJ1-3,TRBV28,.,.,CASSFKRQSRVTIYF,TGTGCCAGCAGTTTTAAAAGGCAGAGCCGGGTCACCATATATTTT
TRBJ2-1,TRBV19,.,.,CASSILGTSDEQFF,TGTGCCAGTAGTATTCTGGGGACATCCGATGAGCAGTTCTTC
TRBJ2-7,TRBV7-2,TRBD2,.,CASSFRGRGNEQYF,TGTGCCAGCAGCTTTCGCGGGAGGGGGAACGAGCAGTACTTC
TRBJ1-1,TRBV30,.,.,CAWSRWGVAEAFF,TGTGCCTGGAGTCGTTGGGGGGTTGCTGAAGCTTTCTTT
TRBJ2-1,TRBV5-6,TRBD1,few,CASSLATGGGYNEQFF,TGTGCCAGCAGCTTGGCCACAGGGGGCGGGTACAATGAGCAGTTCTTC
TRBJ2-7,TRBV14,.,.,CASSQSLASEQYF,TGTGCCAGCAGCCAGTCCCTGGCATCCGAGCAGTACTTC
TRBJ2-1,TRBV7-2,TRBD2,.,CASSRGLAGGDNEQFF,TGTGCCAGCAGCCGCGGACTAGCGGGAGGGGACAATGAGCAGTTCTTC
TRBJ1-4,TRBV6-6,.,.,CASSYSPGVANEKLFF,TGTGCCAGCAGTTACTCGCCGGGAGTAGCTAATGAAAAACTGTTTTTT
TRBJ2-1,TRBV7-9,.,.,CASSLESLFYDEQFF,TGTGCCAGCAGCTTAGAGTCTTTGTTTTACGATGAGCAGTTCTTC
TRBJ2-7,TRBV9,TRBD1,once,CASSPLDRGYEQYF,TGTGCCAGCAGCCCACTGGACAGGGGTTACGAGCAGTACTTC
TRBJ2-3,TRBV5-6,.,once,CASSFDGGDTQYF,TGTGCCAGCAGCTTCGACGGGGGAGATACGCAGTATTTT
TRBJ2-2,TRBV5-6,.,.,CASSWMAPSYTGELFF,TGTGCCAGCAGCTGGATGGCTCCGTCTTACACCGGGGAGCTGTTTTTT
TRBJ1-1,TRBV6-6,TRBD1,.,CASSYSPDREGEAFF,TGTGCCAGCAGTTACTCCCCGGACAGGGAGGGTGAAGCTTTCTTT
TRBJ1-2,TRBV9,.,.,CASSSRGGYTF,TGTGCCAGCAGCTCCAGGGGTGGCTACACCTTC
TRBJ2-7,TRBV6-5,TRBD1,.,CASRNRDSSYEQYF,TGTGCCAGCAGAAACCGGGACAGCTCCTACGAGCAGTACTTC
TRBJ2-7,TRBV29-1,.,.,CSVVGDTYEQYF,TGCAGCGTTGTTGGGGACACCTACGAGCAGTACTTC
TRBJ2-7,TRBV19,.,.,CASSLARGYEQYF,TGTGCCAGTAGCCTAGCTCGAGGCTACGAGCAGTACTTC
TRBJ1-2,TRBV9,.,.,CASSGVFRPNYGYTF,TGTGCCAGCAGCGGCGTTTTTAGACCAAACTATGGCTACACCTTC
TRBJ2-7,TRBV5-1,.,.,CASSLREGALYEQYF,TGCGCCAGCAGCCTCCGGGAGGGGGCACTCTACGAGCAGTACTTC
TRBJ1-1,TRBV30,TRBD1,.,CARADRTNTEAFF,TGTGCCCGCGCGGACAGGACCAACACTGAAGCTTTCTTT
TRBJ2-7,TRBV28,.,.,CASSFIGEGEQYF,TGTGCCAGCAGTTTCATAGGAGAGGGGGAGCAGTACTTC
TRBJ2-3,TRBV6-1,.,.,CASRRAFLSADTQYF,TGTGCCAGCAGACGGGCCTTCCTCTCCGCAGATACGCAGTATTTT
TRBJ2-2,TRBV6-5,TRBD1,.,CASSWDRPVTGELFF,TGTGCCAGCAGTTGGGACAGGCCCGTCACCGGGGAGCTGTTTTTT
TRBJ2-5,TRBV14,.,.,CASSQGAGLGEETQYF,TGTGCCAGCAGCCAAGGTGCCGGGCTTGGGGAAGAGACCCAGTACTTC
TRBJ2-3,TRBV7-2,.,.,CASSLEGGYITDTQYF,TGTGCCAGCAGCTTAGAGGGCGGGTACATCACAGATACGCAGTATTTT
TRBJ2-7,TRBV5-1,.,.,CASSLSGRTYEQYF,TGCGCCAGCAGCTTGTCGGGGCGAACCTACGAGCAGTACTTC
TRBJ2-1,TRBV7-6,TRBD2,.,CASSLRNLAGASYNEQFF,TGTGCCAGCAGCCTGCGAAATCTAGCGGGAGCCTCCTACAATGAGCAGTTCTTC
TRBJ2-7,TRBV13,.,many,CASSPPLTGYEQYF,TGTGCCAGCAGCCCCCCTTTGACTGGCTACGAGCAGTACTTC
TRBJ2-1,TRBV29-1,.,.,CSVEEQFF,TGCAGCGTTGAAGAGCAGTTCTTC
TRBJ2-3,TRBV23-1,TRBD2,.,CATRPGGLVLSDTQYF,TGCGCCACCCGCCCTGGGGGACTAGTTCTTTCTGATACGCAGTATTTT
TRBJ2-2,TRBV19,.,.,CASSIPPLTVMNTGELFF,TGTGCCAGTAGTATACCCCCTTTGACAGTGATGAACACCGGGGAGCTGTTTTTT
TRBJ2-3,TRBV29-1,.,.,CSVAPPHTDTQYF,TGCAGCGTTGCCCCCCCCCACACAGATACGCAGTATTTT
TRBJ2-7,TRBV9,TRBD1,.,CASSVAGQGYEQYF,TGTGCCAGCAGCGTCGCGGGACAGGGCTACGAGCAGTACTTC
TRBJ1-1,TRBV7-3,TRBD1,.,CASSPSQGAYDTEAFF,TGTGCCAGCAGCCCCTCTCAGGGGGCGTACGACACTGAAGCTTTCTTT
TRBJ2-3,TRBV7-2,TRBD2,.,CASTAPIIGAGGPKDTQYF,TGTGCCAGCACCGCGCCAATAATAGGAGCGGGAGGGCCTAAAGATACGCAGTATTTT
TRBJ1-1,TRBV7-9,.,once,CASSLAMNTEAFF,TGTGCCAGCAGCTTAGCCATGAACACTGAAGCTTTCTTT
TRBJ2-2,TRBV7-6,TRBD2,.,CASSLGGLHNTGELFF,TGTGCCAGCAGCCTCGGGGGACTACATAACACCGGGGAGCTGTTTTTT
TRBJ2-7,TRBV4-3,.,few,CASSQEDSSRREFYEQYF,TGCGCCAGCAGCCAAGAAGATTCTAGCCGCAGGGAATTCTACGAGCAGTACTTC
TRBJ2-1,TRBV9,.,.,CASSVAGGGEQFF,TGTGCCAGCAGCGTAGCTGGGGGCGGTGAGCAGTTCTTC
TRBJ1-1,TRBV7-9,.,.,CAGLDGLMNTEAFF,TGTGCCGGGTTGGACGGACTTATGAACACTGAAGCTTTCTTT
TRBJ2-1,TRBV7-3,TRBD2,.,CASSSTSGSSYNEQFF,TGTGCCAGCAGTTCTACTAGCGGGAGCTCCTACAATGAGCAGTTCTTC
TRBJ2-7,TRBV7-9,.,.,CASSQPAGYEQYF,TGTGCCAGCAGCCAACCGGCGGGTTACGAGCAGTACTTC
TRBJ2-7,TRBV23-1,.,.,CASSQGKSPSYEQYF,TGCGCCAGCAGTCAGGGAAAGTCCCCTTCCTACGAGCAGTACTTC
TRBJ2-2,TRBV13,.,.,CASSLGSPGELFF,TGTGCCAGCAGCTTAGGTTCCCCGGGGGAGCTGTTTTTT
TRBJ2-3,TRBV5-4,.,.,CASSRDSTDTQYF,TGTGCCAGCAGCCGGGACAGCACAGATACGCAGTATTTT
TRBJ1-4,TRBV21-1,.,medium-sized,CASRGGQGGNEKLFF,TGTGCCAGCAGGGGAGGACAGGGGGGGAATGAAAAACTGTTTTTT
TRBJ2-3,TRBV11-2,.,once,CASSLAGLRQVTDTQYF,TGTGCCAGCAGCTTAGCTGGTCTCCGACAGGTCACAGATACGCAGTATTTT
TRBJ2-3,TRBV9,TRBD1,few,CASSTHRGISPTDTQYF,TGTGCCAGCAGCACTCACAGGGGGATTAGTCCGACAGATACGCAGTATTTT
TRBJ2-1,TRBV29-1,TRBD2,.,CSVDSTSGSYNEQFF,TGCAGCGTTGACTCGACTAGCGGTAGCTACAATGAGCAGTTCTTC
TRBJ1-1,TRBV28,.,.,CASRPYLQNTEAFF,TGTGCCAGCAGACCGTATCTCCAGAACACTGAAGCTTTCTTT
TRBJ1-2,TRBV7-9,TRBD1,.,CASSLVGTGPNYGYTF,TGTGCCAGCAGCTTAGTCGGGACAGGGCCTAACTATGGCTACACCTTC
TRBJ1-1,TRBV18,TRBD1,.,CASSPGTVEAFF,TGTGCCAGCTCACCGGGGACAGTAGAAGCTTTCTTT
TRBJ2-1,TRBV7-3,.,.,CASSGGLEQFF,TGTGCCAGCAGCGGAGGGCTTGAGCAGTTCTTC
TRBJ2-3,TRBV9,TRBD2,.,CASSVFGREGWNTDTQYF,TGTGCCAGCAGCGTCTTCGGCCGGGAGGGATGGAACACAGATACGCAGTATTTT
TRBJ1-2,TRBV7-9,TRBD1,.,CASSPGGMGYTF,TGTGCCAGCAGCCCAGGGGGCATGGGCTACACCTTC